This TCR beta chain comes out of a study of radiotherapy plus CTLA-4 blockade in lung cancer. Whole-study context: Of all patients, around 19% responded objectively and approximately 29% showed disease control.

Profiled with immunoSEQ multiplex PCR; TCRdb holds only in-frame clones, not every one. This sample has fewer than 100,000 clones, with about four fifths found just once. Turning to this clone: Its antigen remains unidentified.

Treatment of patients with chemo-refractory metastatic non-small-cell lung cancer consisted of focal radiation plus CTLA-4 blockade with ipilimumab. Study-wide results and caveats: Response was reportedly best predicted by early blood T cell clone dynamics, with interferon-beta. Clones derived from tumor TCRs expanded in blood after radiotherapy plus ipilimumab.

Per germline, CDR1 KGHSH and CDR2 LQKENI. V gave up 6 bases and J gave up 5 bases; unmatched junction bases: 2. The CDR3 covers 13 residues. This chain links TRBV18 with TRBJ1-4, with TRBD1 matching over 8 bases. This sequence originates from a human donor with non-small cell lung cancer who had stable disease on radiotherapy plus ipilimumab. Source: peripheral blood, taken from a patient treated with radiotherapy plus ipilimumab. The CDR3 DNA sequence: TGTGCCAGCTCGGACAGGGAGAATGAAAAACTGTTTTTT. It is translated as CASSDRENEKLFF. The variable domain in full, with the rest retrieved from reference TRBV18 and TRBJ1-4, is NAGVMQNPRHLVRRRGQEARLRCSPMKGHSHVYWYRQLPEEGLKFMVYLQKENIIDESGMPKERFSAEFPKEGPSILRIQQVVRGDSAAYFCASSDRENEKLFFGSGTQLSVL.